A selection of T cell receptor beta chains follows, all from one sample in a study of blood T cell repertoires in COVID-19. TCRdb keeps only in-frame clones here, not all; method: immunoSEQ multiplex PCR. The table lists 200,000 to 250,000 clones, roughly 80% of them singletons, with 1.3% in the top ten. The sequencing input was PBMCs or T cells enriched from blood (not recorded which). These TCRs come from a woman aged 40 to 55 with acute COVID-19. Both conserved end residues are part of each CDR3. A D gene is named only where the DNA matches it firmly. Some rows mark clone size as missing; the rest say once, few, many or name a class of expanded clone.

. TRBJ1-1 TRBV2 . TGTGCCAGCAGTGGGGAACAGGGGAACACTGAAGCTTTCTTT CASSGEQGNTEAFF
. TRBJ1-5 TRBV6-1 . TGTGCCAGCAGTGAAGGGGAGTCAAGAAGGGATCAGCCCCAGCATTTT CASSEGESRRDQPQHF
. TRBJ2-1 TRBV7-9 once TGTGCCAGCAGCTTAGTGGTTCTAGTCGAGTACAATGAGCAGTTCTTC CASSLVVLVEYNEQFF
TRBD2 TRBJ2-1 TRBV18 . TGTGCCAGCTCGTCAAAAAGCGGGAGCTCCTACAATGAGCAGTTCTTC CASSSKSGSSYNEQFF
. TRBJ2-5 TRBV6-2/TRBV6-3 . TGTGCCAGCAGTTACCATTTACGCGACAAAGAGACCCAGTACTTC CASSYHLRDKETQYF
. TRBJ1-1 TRBV6-5 . TGTGCCAGCAGTCGAGAGAAACAGGGATCTTTTGCTTTCTTT CASSREKQGSFAFF
. TRBJ2-5 TRBV6-5 . TGTGCCAGCAGTTACTCTGGAGGGAAGGGACAAGAGACCCAGTACTTC CASSYSGGKGQETQYF
. TRBJ2-7 TRBV11-2 . TGTGCCAGCAGCGATGACAGCCGACAGCCCTACGAGCAGTACTTC CASSDDSRQPYEQYF
TRBD2 TRBJ2-1 TRBV18 . TGTGCCAGCTCACCAAGGACACAGCGGGAGTTGGCTGAGCAGTTCTTC CASSPRTQRELAEQFF
. TRBJ2-3 TRBV9 . TGTGCCAGCAGCCCCCGAGAGGGTAGCACAGATACGCAGTATTTT CASSPREGSTDTQYF
TRBD1 TRBJ2-7 TRBV11-1 few TGTGCCAGCAGCTACGGCGGGACAGGCTCCTACGAGCAGTACTTC CASSYGGTGSYEQYF
TRBD1 TRBJ2-7 TRBV3-1/TRBV3-2 . TGTGCCAGCAGCCAAGCTCCAGGGGGAACCTACGAGCAGTACTTC CASSQAPGGTYEQYF
. TRBJ1-2 TRBV27 . TGTGCCAGCAGCTTGAGTCCCCGTTCCTATGGCTACACCTTC CASSLSPRSYGYTF
TRBD2 TRBJ2-3 TRBV5-1 . TGCGCCAGCAGCTTGGATCGTGGTTCTACTAGCGGCCTGATCACAGATACGCAGTATTTT CASSLDRGSTSGLITDTQYF
. TRBJ2-7 TRBV30 . TGTGCCTGGTCTCATACCGACAGGTTTCTCTCCGAGCAGTACTTC CAWSHTDRFLSEQYF
TRBD2 TRBJ2-7 TRBV14 . TGTGCCAGCCGGGGACTAGGCAGTTACGAGCAGTACTTC CASRGLGSYEQYF
. TRBJ2-5 TRBV27 . TGTGCCAGCAGACCACCCGCCGGGACCCAGTACTTC CASRPPAGTQYF
. TRBJ2-1 TRBV7-2 . TGTGCCAGCAGCTTTAGCGTAGACTCCTACAATGAGCAGTTCTTC CASSFSVDSYNEQFF
TRBD2 TRBJ2-7 TRBV2 few TGTGCCAGCAGTGAAGTCGGGGGGTACTACGAGCAGTACTTC CASSEVGGYYEQYF
TRBD1 TRBJ1-3 TRBV11-2 . TGTGCCAGCAGCTTAGTAATACAGGGGGCGGTGAACACCATATATTTT CASSLVIQGAVNTIYF
TRBD1 TRBJ1-4 TRBV19 . TGTGCCAGTAGTCACCGGGACAGGGGGCGATCTAATGAAAAACTGTTTTTT CASSHRDRGRSNEKLFF
. TRBJ2-1 TRBV19 . TGTGCCAGTAGTATAGAGCGGGACCCCTTCAAGCGGGTCTTC CASSIERDPFKRVF
TRBD1 TRBJ1-5 TRBV28 few TGTGCCAGCAGCCAGGGGGGTAGCAATCAGCCCCAGCATTTT CASSQGGSNQPQHF
TRBD2 TRBJ2-7 TRBV9 . TGTGCCAGCAGCTTCGGGACTAGCGGGCCTCCCTACGAGCAGTACTTC CASSFGTSGPPYEQYF
. TRBJ1-5 TRBV28 . TGTGCCAGCAGTTTACCGGGGAATAGCAATCAGCCCCAGCATTTT CASSLPGNSNQPQHF
. TRBJ2-7 TRBV4-1 . TGCGCCAGCAGCCAAGAGGTCAGCGGAACCTACGAGCAGTACTTC CASSQEVSGTYEQYF
TRBD1 TRBJ1-5 TRBV6-5 once TGTGCCAGCAGTTCGCAGGGGGGTCAGCCCCAGCATTTT CASSSQGGQPQHF
. TRBJ2-1 TRBV19 . TGTGCCAGTAAGGGGTCCCGTTTCTCCTACAATGAGCAGTTCTTC CASKGSRFSYNEQFF
. TRBJ2-1 TRBV7-3 . TGTGCCAGCAGCTTAACGGGGGCTCTCTTTAATGAGCAGTTCTTC CASSLTGALFNEQFF
TRBD2 TRBJ2-7 TRBV3-1/TRBV3-2 . TGTGCCAGCAGCCGGGAGGGGCGGTACGAGCAGTACTTC CASSREGRYEQYF
. TRBJ1-4 TRBV21-1 . TGTGCCAGCAGCAAAAAGGTCAGGGGGAATGAAAAACTGTTTTTT CASSKKVRGNEKLFF
. TRBJ2-5 TRBV5-6 . TGTGCCAGCTCGTACCAAGAGACCCAGTACTTC CASSYQETQYF
. TRBJ2-3 TRBV7-3 . TGTGCCAGCAGCTTAATATCGGGAGTAGCGCAGTATTTT CASSLISGVAQYF
. TRBJ2-1 TRBV28 . TGTGCCAGCAGTTTACTAGATAGTGAGCAGTTCTTC CASSLLDSEQFF
. TRBJ1-5 TRBV24-1 many TGTGCCACCAGTGATATAGGACAGAATCAGCCCCAGCATTTT CATSDIGQNQPQHF
. TRBJ1-6 TRBV28 . TGTGCCAGCAGTTTAGGGGGCGCCTATAATTCACCCCTCCACTTT CASSLGGAYNSPLHF
. TRBJ2-6 TRBV19 . TGTGCCAGTAGTAGCGGACAGACCTCTGGGGCCAACGTCCTGACTTTC CASSSGQTSGANVLTF
. TRBJ1-2 TRBV2 . TGTGCCAGCAGGGCTCAGGGCTATGGCTACACCTTC CASRAQGYGYTF
. TRBJ1-5 TRBV2 . TGTGCCAGCAGTGAAGGGACAACACAGCATTTT CASSEGTTQHF
. TRBJ1-3 TRBV6-2/TRBV6-3 . TGTGCCAGCAGTTTCCCGACGGCCGGGTCTGGAAACACCATATATTTT CASSFPTAGSGNTIYF
. TRBJ2-3 TRBV19 once TGTGCCAGTAGTTACCCCCCGAGAACAGATACGCAGTATTTT CASSYPPRTDTQYF
. TRBJ1-5 TRBV20-1 once TGCAGTGCGAGCGTTGAGCCCCAGCATTTT CSASVEPQHF
TRBD1 TRBJ1-2 TRBV18 . TGTGCCAGCTCAAACTCGGGACAGGCCCCGGATGGCTACACCTTC CASSNSGQAPDGYTF
. TRBJ1-1 TRBV19 . TGTGCCAGTATGGAGGGTTCAGGCACTGAAGCTTTCTTT CASMEGSGTEAFF
TRBD1 TRBJ1-1 TRBV19 . TGTGCCAGTAGTTTAGGGACAGTCAACAGTGAAGCTTTCTTT CASSLGTVNSEAFF
. TRBJ2-7 TRBV7-3 few TGTGCCAGCAGCTTAACGCCAGGGACCTACGAGCAGTACTTC CASSLTPGTYEQYF
. TRBJ2-7 TRBV28 once TGTGCCAGCAGTTCCCAATTGGGGCACGAGCAGTACTTC CASSSQLGHEQYF
TRBD2 TRBJ2-2 TRBV18 . TGTGCCAGCTCACCGCCAGCGGGGTTCACCGGGGAGCTGTTTTTT CASSPPAGFTGELFF
. TRBJ1-4 TRBV7-2 . TGTGCCAGCAGCATCCCAGGGCGTGAAAAACTGTTTTTT CASSIPGREKLFF
TRBD2 TRBJ2-1 TRBV4-1 . TGCGCCAGCAGCCCCCCGGGACTAGGAGACAATGAGCAGTTCTTC CASSPPGLGDNEQFF
. TRBJ2-2 TRBV30 . TGTGCCTGGGTAGCAGGGGTCACCGGGGAGCTGTTTTTT CAWVAGVTGELFF
TRBD1 TRBJ1-1 TRBV28 . TGTGCCAGCAGTTTTTCAGGGGGCGTGAACGCTGAAGCTTTCTTT CASSFSGGVNAEAFF
. TRBJ1-1 TRBV19 . TGTGCCAGTAGTATCGGGACAAGGAACACTGAAGCTTTCTTT CASSIGTRNTEAFF
TRBD2 TRBJ2-7 TRBV7-6 once TGTGCCAGCAGCTCAAAGGTACCTAGCGGGAGGGCCCCGTACGAGCAGTACTTC CASSSKVPSGRAPYEQYF
. TRBJ2-2 TRBV4-2 . TGTGCCAGCAGCCAAGCTCCGGGGACTCCAGAGTGGACCGGGGAGCTGTTTTTT CASSQAPGTPEWTGELFF
. TRBJ1-5 TRBV27 few TGTGCCAGCAGTTTATTACCTAGTCAGCCCCAGCATTTT CASSLLPSQPQHF
. TRBJ2-7 TRBV4-1 . TGCGCCAGCAGCCTGGGGAGCCAGACAACCAACTACGAGCAGTACTTC CASSLGSQTTNYEQYF
. TRBJ2-4 TRBV28 . TGTGCCAGCAGCCCCAGGGGAAACCTAGCCAAAAACATTCAGTACTTC CASSPRGNLAKNIQYF
. TRBJ1-1 TRBV7-9 . TGTGCCAGCAGCTTAGGAAACAGGGTAGCTGAAGCTTTCTTT CASSLGNRVAEAFF